Sequencing of this TCR beta chain was carried out in a study of blood T cell repertoires in COVID-19. For the study at large: T cells, B-cell-depleted T cells, or PBMCs provided the cDNA or gDNA that served as material.

The count of this clone is one. Individuals aged roughly 18 to 95 years were recruited from approximately 24 US areas. Which cohort a participant joined came from the clinical history participants gave. Trimming took off 0 bases at V and 3 bases at J, with 12 bases between the two ends. Germline V gene lookup returns CDR1 GTSNPN and CDR2 SVGIG (reference sequence). The CDR3 has 14 amino acids. The repertoire was sequenced with immunoSEQ multiplex PCR; TCRdb's copy has only in-frame clones and lacks some. The table records roughly 150,000 clones, approximately 86% of them present only once. What was sequenced was PBMCs or T cells enriched from blood (not recorded which). The chain joins TRBV30 to TRBJ2-7; D is uncertain. The sequence derives from a man aged 55-75 years who had recovered from COVID-19. CDR3 coding DNA: TGTGCCTGGAGTGTCCAGCTGTCGGGCTACGAGCAGTACTTC. It yields the protein CAWSVQLSGYEQYF.